Detailed here is one T cell receptor beta chain. The target antigen is unknown. The data derive from a study of CD8+CD57+ T cells in acquired aplastic anemia. Study information: Roughly 3 ug was the average amount of DNA from sorted CD4+ and CD8+ cells. Notes on the study in general: Researchers report that 25 to 30 CD8+ CDR3 sequences appeared in both patients and controls. The study found no significant CD8+ Simpson's diversity difference between patients and controls.

For sequencing, patients were chosen who had shown expansion of CD8+CD57+ cells by flow cytometry. Germline CDR1 is DFQATT and CDR2 is SNEGSKA (reference sequence). Trimming pared 1 base from V and 5 bases from J, leaving 20 bases between. The CDR3 runs 16 residues. Template material for TCR beta VDJ and CDR3 profiling consisted of genomic DNA. MiXCR, run by TCRdb on the reads, gives a single entry per CDR3 protein. In the table there are hundreds of thousands of distinct CDR3 sequences, approximately 33% of which are singletons. What was sequenced was sorted CD4+, CD8+, or CD8+CD57+ T cells (not recorded which) from PBMCs. This clonotype was sampled from a human donor with aplastic anemia. The chain is built from TRBV20-1 and TRBJ1-1, with a weak D call TRBD1 (6 bases). The CDR3 sequence is CSARGGGAALGTEAFF. CDR3 bases: TGCAGTGCTAGAGGTGGGGGCGCGGCGTTGGGGACTGAAGCTTTCTTT.